This paragraph reports one TCR beta chain. The data belong to a study of blood T cell repertoires in COVID-19. Study at large: Acute-phase and convalescent COVID-19 samples originated in the United States, Italy and Spain. PBMCs, B-cell-depleted T cells, or T cells were the source of the cDNA or gDNA that made up the material.

Trimming left V 0 bases short and J 3 bases short, with 15 bases between. Germline CDR1 SGHRS, CDR2 YFSETQ. The CDR3 is made up of 16 amino acids. As processed by the authors: Counts of nucleated cells, estimated from reference gene primer amplification, were obtained. Data came from immunoSEQ multiplex PCR; TCRdb stores just in-frame clones and leaves some out. V and J calls and clone size are as listed in that table; D and trimming were resolved from the DNA. This sample has 210,000 or so clones, with roughly 78% found just once. The TCR originated in an elderly woman with active or convalescent COVID-19. Input material: peripheral blood. This chain connects TRBV5-1 to TRBJ2-5, with a tentative D call TRBD1 (5 bases). CDR3 sequence reads: CASSLGLVGREETQYF. CDR3 DNA: TGCGCCAGCAGCTTGGGCCTGGTGGGCAGGGAAGAGACCCAGTACTTC.